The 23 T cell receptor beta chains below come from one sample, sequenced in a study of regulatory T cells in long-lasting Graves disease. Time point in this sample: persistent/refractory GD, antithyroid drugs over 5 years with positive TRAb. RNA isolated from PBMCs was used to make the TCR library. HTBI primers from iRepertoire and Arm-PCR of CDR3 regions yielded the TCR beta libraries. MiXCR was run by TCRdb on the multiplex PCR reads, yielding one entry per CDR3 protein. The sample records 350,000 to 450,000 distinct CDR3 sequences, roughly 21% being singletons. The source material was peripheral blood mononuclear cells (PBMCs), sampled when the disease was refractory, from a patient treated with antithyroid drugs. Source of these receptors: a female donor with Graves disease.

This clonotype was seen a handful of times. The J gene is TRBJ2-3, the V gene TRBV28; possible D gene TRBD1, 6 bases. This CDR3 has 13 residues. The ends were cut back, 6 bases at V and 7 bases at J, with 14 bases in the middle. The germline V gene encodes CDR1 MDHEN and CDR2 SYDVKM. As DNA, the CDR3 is TGTGCCAGCAGCCCAGATAGGGGGTATACGCAGTATTTT. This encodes CASSPDRGYTQYF.

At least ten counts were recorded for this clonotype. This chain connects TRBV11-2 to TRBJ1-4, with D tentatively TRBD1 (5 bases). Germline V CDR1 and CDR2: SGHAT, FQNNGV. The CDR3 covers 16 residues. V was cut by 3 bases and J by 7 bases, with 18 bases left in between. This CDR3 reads CASSFRQPGRGEKLFF. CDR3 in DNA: TGTGCCAGCAGCTTCCGACAGCCCGGGCGTGGTGAAAAACTGTTTTTT.

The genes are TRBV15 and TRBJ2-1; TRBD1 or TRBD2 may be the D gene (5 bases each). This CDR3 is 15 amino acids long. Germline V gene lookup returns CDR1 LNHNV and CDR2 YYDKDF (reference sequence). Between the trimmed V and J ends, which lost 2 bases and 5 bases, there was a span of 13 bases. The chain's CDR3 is CATSRIRDQNNEQFF. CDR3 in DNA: TGTGCCACCAGCAGAATCCGGGACCAAAACAATGAGCAGTTCTTC.

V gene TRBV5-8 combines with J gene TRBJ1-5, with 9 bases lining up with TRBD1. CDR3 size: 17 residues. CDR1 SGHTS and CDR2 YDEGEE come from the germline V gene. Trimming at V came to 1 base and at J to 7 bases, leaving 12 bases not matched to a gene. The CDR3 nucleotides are TGTGCCAGCAGCTTGATCCCGCCGGACAGGGGTAACCAGCCCCAGCATTTT. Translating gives CASSLIPPDRGNQPQHF. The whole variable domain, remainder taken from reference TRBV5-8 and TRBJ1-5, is EAGVTQSPTHLIKTRGQQATLRCSPISGHTSVYWYQQALGLGLQFLLWYDEGEERNRGNFPPRFSGRQFPNYSSELNVNALELEDSALYLCASSLIPPDRGNQPQHFGDGTRLSIL.

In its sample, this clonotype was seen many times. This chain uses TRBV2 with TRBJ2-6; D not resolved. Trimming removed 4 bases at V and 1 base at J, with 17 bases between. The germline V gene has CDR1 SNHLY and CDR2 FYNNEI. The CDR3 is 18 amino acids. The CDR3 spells CASSGFATILSGANVLTF. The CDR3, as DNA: TGTGCCAGCAGTGGGTTCGCTACCATTCTATCTGGGGCCAACGTCCTGACTTTC.

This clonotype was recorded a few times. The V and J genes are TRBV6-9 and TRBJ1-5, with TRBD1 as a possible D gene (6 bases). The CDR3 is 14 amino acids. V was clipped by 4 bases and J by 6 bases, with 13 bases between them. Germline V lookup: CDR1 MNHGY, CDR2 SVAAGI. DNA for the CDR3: TGTGCCAGCAGTTCGACAGGAGACGGTCAGCCCCAGCATTTT. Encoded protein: CASSSTGDGQPQHF.

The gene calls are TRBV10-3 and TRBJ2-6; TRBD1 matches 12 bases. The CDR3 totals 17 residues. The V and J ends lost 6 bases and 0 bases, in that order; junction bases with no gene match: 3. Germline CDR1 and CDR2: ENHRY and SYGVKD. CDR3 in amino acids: CAIRPGQGASGANVLTF. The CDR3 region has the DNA TGTGCCATCAGGCCGGGACAGGGGGCCTCTGGGGCCAACGTCCTGACTTTC.

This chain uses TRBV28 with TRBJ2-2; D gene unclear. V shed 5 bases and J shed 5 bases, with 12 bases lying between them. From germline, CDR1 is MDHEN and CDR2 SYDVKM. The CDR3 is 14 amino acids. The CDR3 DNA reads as TGTGCCAGCAGTAATGTGGCGGTAACCGGGGAGCTGTTTTTT. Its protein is CASSNVAVTGELFF.

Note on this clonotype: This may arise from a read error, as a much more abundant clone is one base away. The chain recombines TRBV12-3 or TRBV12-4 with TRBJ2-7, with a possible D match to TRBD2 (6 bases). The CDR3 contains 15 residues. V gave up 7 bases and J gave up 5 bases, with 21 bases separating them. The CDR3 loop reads CASNRTTSSFHEQYF. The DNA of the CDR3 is TGTGCCAGCAATCGGACTACTTCGAGCTTCCACGAGCAGTACTTC.

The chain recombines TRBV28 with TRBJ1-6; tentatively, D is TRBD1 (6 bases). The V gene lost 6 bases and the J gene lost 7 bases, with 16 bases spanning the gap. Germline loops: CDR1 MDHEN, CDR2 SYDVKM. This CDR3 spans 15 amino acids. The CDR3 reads CASRGTGHTNSPLHF. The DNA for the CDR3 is TGTGCCAGCAGGGGAACGGGACACACGAATTCACCCCTCCACTTT.

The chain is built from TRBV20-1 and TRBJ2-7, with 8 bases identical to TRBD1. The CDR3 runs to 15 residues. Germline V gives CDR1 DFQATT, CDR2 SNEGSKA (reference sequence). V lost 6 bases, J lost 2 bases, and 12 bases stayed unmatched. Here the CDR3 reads CSARPLQGGTYEQYF. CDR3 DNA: TGCAGTGCCCGGCCCTTACAGGGGGGCACCTACGAGCAGTACTTC.

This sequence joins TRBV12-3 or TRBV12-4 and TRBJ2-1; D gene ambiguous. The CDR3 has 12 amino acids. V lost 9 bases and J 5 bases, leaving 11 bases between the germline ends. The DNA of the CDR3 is TGTGCCAGTCTCTCAGAAAACAATGAGCAGTTCTTC. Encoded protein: CASLSENNEQFF.

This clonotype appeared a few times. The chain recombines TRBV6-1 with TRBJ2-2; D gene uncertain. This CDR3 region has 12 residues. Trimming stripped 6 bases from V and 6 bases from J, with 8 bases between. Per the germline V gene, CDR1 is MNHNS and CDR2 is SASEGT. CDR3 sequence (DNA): TGTGCCAGCAGGCCGAGCCCCGGGGAGCTGTTTTTT. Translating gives CASRPSPGELFF.

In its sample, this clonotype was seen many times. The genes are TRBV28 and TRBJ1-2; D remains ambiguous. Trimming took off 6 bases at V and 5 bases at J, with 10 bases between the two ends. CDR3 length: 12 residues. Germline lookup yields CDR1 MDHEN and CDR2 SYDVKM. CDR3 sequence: CASRSEGYGYTF. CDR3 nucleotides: TGTGCCAGCAGATCAGAAGGGTATGGCTACACCTTC.

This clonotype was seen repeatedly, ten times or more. In nucleotides, the CDR3 is TGTGCCAGCAGCTTTCTGTTAGGACAGGGGGCCACTGAAGCTTTCTTT. Translation: CASSFLLGQGATEAFF. The rearrangement joins TRBV11-3 to TRBJ1-1; 11 nucleotides agree with TRBD1. The J segment lost 4 bases and the V segment lost 3 bases, leaving 7 bases of the junction unmatched. The CDR3 spans 16 residues. In germline, CDR1 is SGHNT, CDR2 YENEEA. Full variable domain (rest looked up from reference TRBV11-3 and TRBJ1-1): EAGVVQSPRYKIIEKKQPVAFWCNPISGHNTLYWYLQNLGQGPELLIRYENEEAVDDSQLPKDRFSAERLKGVDSTLKIQPAELGDSAVYLCASSFLLGQGATEAFFGQGTRLTVV.

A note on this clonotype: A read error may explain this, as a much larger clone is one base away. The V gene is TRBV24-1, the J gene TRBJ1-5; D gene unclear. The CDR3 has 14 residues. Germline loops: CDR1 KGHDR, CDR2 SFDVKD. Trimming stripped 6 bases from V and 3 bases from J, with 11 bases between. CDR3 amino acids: CATSLGCDNQPQHF. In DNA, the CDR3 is TGTGCCACCAGTTTGGGGTGTGACAATCAGCCCCAGCATTTT.

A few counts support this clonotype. CDR3 protein: CASSERGTGGEQFF. The CDR3 region has the DNA TGTGCCAGCAGTGAACGGGGGACAGGGGGTGAGCAGTTCTTC. The rearrangement links TRBV6-2 or TRBV6-3 to TRBJ2-1, with 11 nucleotides matching TRBD1. The CDR3 length is 14 residues. Losses at the gene ends were 5 bases for V and 9 bases for J; bases not matched to a gene: 6. Germline V gives CDR1 MNHEY, CDR2 SVGEGT.

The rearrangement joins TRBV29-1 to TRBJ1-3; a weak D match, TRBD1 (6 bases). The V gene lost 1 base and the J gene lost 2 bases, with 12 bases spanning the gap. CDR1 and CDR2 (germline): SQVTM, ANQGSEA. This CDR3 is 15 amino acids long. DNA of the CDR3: TGCAGCGTTGAAGTTTGGCAGGGGCCTGGAAACACCATATATTTT. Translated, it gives CSVEVWQGPGNTIYF.

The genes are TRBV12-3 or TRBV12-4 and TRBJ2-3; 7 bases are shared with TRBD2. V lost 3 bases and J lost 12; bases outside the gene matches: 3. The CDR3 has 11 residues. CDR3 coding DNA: TGTGCCAGCAGTTTCCGGGACTACCAGTATTTT. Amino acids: CASSFRDYQYF.

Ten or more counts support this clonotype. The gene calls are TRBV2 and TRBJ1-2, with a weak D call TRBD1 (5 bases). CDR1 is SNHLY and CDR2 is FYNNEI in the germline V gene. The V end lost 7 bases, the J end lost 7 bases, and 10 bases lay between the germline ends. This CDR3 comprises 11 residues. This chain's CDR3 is CASTIDSGYTF. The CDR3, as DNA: TGTGCCAGCACCATTGACAGTGGCTACACCTTC.

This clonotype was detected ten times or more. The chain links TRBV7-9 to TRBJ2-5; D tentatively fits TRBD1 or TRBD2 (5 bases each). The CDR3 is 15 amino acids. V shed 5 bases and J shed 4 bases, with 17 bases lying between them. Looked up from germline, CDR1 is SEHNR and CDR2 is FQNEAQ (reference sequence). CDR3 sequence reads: CASSADPQGRETQYF. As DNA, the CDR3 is TGTGCCAGCAGCGCAGACCCGCAGGGACGAGAGACCCAGTACTTC.

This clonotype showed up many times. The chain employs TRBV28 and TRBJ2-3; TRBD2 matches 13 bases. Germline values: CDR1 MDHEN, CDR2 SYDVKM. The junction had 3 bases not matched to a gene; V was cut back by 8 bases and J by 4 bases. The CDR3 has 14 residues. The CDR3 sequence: CASQTSGRSDTQYF. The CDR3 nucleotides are TGTGCCAGCCAGACTAGCGGGAGGTCAGATACGCAGTATTTT.

The CDR3 region is CASSPGSGAYNEQFF. The CDR3 DNA sequence: TGTGCCAGCAGCCCGGGTAGCGGGGCCTACAATGAGCAGTTCTTC. The rearrangement links TRBV7-8 to TRBJ2-1, with 8 bases matching TRBD2. Germline CDR1 and CDR2: SGHVS and FQNEAQ. After removal of 5 bases from V and 2 bases from J, the junction contained 5 bases not matched to a gene. This CDR3 comprises 15 residues.